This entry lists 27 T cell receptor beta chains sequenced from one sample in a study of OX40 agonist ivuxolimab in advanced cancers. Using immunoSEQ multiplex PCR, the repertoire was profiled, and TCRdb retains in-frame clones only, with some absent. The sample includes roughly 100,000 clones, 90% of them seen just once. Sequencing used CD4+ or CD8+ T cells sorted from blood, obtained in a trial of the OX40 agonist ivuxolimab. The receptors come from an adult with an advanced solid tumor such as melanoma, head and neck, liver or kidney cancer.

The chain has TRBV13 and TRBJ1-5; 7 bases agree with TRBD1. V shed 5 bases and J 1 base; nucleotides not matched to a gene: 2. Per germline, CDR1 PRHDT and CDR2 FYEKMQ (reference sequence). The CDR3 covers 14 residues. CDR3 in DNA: TGTGCCAGCAGCCACAGGGGAAGCAATCAGCCCCAGCATTTT. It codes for CASSHRGSNQPQHF.

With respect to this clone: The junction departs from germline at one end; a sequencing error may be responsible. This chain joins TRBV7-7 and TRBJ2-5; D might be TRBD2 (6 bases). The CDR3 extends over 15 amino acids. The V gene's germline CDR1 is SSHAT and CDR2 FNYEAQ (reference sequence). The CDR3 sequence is CASSLGAGRRETQYF. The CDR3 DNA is TGTGCTAGCAGCTTAGGAGCAGGGAGGAGGGAGACCCAGTACTTC.

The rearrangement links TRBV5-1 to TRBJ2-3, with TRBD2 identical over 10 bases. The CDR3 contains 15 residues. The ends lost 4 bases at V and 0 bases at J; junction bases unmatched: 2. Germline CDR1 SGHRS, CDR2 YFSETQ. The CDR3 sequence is CASSTSGASTDTQYF. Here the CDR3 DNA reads TGCGCCAGCAGCACTAGCGGGGCTAGCACAGATACGCAGTATTTT.

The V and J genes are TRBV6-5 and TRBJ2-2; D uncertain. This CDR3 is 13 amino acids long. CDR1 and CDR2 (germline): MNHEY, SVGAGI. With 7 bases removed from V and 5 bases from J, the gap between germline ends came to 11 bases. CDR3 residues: CASISMGTGELFF. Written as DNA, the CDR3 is TGTGCCAGCATCTCCATGGGGACCGGGGAGCTGTTTTTT.

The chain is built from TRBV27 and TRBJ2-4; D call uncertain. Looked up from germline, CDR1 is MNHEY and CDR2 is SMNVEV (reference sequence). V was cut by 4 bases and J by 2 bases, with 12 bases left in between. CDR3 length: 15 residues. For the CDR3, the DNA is TGTGCCAGCAGTTACGGTGCTAGGACCAAAAACATTCAGTACTTC. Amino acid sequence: CASSYGARTKNIQYF.

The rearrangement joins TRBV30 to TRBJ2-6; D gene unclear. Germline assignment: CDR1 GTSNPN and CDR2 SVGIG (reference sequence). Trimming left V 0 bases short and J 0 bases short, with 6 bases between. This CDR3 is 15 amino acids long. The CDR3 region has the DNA TGTGCCTGGAGTGTACTTGGCTCTGGGGCCAACGTCCTGACTTTC. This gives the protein CAWSVLGSGANVLTF.

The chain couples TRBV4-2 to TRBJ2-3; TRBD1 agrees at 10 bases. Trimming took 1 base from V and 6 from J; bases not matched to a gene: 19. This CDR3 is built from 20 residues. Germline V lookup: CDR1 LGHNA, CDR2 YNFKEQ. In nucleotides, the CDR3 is TGTGCCAGCAGCCAAGGGCTCCTTCAGGGACAGGGGAGACCCGGGGATACGCAGTATTTT. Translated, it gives CASSQGLLQGQGRPGDTQYF.

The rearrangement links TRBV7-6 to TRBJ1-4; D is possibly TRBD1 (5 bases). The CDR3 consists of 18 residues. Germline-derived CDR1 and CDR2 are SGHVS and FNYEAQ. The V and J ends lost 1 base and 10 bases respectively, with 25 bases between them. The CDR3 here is CASSLGDNIGTSQGKLFF. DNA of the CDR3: TGTGCCAGCAGCTTAGGGGATAATATAGGGACGTCGCAGGGAAAACTGTTTTTT.

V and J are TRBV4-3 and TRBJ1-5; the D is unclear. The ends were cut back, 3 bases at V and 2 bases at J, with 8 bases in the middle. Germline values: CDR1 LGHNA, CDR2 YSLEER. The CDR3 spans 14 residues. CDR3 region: CASSHSSGNQPQHF. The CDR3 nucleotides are TGCGCCAGCAGCCATTCCTCCGGCAATCAGCCCCAGCATTTT.

As DNA, the CDR3 is TGTGCCAGCAGCCCCTCCGGGGCACGATACAATGAGCAGTTCTTC. This codes for CASSPSGARYNEQFF. V gene TRBV7-2 combines with J gene TRBJ2-1; D might be TRBD1 or TRBD2, each matching 5 bases. The ends were cut back, 5 bases at V and 4 bases at J, with 15 bases in the middle. The germline V gene has CDR1 SGHTA and CDR2 FQGNSA. This CDR3 contains 15 residues.

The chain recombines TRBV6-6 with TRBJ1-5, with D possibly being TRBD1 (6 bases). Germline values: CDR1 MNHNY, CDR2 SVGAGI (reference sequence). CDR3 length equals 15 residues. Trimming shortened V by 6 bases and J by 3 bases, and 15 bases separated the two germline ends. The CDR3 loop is CASRGNRDNNQPQHF. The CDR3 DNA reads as TGTGCCAGCAGAGGAAACCGGGACAACAATCAGCCCCAGCATTTT.

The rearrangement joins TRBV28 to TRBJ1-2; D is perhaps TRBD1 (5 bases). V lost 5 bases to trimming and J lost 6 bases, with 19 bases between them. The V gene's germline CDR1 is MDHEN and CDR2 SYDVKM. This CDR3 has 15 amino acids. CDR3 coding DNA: TGTGCCAGCAGTCCGGGGGGAGCCGCCCAAAATGGCTACACCTTC. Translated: CASSPGGAAQNGYTF.

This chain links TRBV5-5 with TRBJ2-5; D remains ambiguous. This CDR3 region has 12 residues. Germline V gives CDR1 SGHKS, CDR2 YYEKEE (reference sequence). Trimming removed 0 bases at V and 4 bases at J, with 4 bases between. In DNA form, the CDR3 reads TGTGCCAGCAGCTTGGCCTTAGAGACCCAGTACTTC. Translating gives CASSLALETQYF.

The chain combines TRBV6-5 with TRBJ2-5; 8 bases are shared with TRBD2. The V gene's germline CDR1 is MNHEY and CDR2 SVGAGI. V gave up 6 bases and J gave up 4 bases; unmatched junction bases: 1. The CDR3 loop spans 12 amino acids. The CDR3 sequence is CASSGLAETQYF. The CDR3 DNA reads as TGTGCCAGCAGCGGACTAGCAGAGACCCAGTACTTC.

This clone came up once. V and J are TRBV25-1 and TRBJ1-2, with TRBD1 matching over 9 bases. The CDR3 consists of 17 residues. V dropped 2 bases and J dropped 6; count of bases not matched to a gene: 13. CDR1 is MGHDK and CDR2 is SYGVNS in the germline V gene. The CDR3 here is CASSEEGGQGTSNGYTF. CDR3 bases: TGTGCCAGCAGTGAAGAAGGAGGACAGGGGACATCCAATGGCTACACCTTC.

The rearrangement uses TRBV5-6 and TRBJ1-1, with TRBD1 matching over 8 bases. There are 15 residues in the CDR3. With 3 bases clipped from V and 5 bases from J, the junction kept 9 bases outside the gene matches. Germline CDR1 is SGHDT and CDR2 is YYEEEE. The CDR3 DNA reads TGTGCCAGCAGCTCACCAGGGGGCGGAGGTACTGAAGCTTTCTTT. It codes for CASSSPGGGGTEAFF.

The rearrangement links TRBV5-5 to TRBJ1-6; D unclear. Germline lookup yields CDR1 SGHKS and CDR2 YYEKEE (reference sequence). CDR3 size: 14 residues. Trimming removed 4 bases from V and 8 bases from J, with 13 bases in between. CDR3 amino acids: CASSAADPYSPLHF. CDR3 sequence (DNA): TGTGCCAGCAGCGCCGCTGACCCTTATTCACCCCTCCACTTT.

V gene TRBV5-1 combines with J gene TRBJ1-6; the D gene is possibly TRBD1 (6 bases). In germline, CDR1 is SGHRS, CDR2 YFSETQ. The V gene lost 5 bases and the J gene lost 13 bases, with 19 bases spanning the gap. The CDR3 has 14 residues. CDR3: CASRQRQGNDPLHF. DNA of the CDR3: TGCGCCAGCAGACAACGGCAGGGGAATGATCCCCTCCACTTT.

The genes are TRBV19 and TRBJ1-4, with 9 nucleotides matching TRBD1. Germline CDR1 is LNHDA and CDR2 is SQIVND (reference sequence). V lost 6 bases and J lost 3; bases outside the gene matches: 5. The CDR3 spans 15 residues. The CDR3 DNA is TGTGCCAGTAGGAATGACAGGGGGGCTAATGAAAAACTGTTTTTT. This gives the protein CASRNDRGANEKLFF.

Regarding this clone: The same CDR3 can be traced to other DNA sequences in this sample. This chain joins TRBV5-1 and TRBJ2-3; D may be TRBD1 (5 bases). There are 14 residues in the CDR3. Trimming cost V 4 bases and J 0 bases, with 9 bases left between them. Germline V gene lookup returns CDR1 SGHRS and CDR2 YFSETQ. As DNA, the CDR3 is TGCGCCAGCAGCGCGACAGTCAGCACAGATACGCAGTATTTT. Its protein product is CASSATVSTDTQYF.

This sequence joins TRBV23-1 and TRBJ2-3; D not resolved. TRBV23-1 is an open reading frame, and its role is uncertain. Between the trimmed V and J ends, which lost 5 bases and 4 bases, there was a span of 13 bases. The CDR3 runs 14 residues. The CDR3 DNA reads TGCGCCAGCAGTTCGGCCCTACCACCAGATACGCAGTATTTT. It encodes CASSSALPPDTQYF.

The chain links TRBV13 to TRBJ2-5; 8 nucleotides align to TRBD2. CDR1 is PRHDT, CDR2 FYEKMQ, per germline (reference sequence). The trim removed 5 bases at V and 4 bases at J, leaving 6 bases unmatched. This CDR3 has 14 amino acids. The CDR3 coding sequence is TGTGCCAGCAGCCCGGGGGGGGTTAGAGAGACCCAGTACTTC. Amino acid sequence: CASSPGGVRETQYF.

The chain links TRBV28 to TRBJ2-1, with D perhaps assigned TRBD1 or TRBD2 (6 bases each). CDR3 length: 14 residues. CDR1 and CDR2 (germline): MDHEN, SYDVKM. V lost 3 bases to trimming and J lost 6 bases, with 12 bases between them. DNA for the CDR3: TGTGCCAGCAGTTTCCGGGGGCGGACCAATGAGCAGTTCTTC. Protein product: CASSFRGRTNEQFF.

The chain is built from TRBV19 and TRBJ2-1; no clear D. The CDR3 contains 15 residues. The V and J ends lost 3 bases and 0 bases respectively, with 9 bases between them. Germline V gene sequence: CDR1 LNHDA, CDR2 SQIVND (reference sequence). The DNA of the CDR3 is TGTGCCAGTAGTATGGTCGCCGACTCCTACAATGAGCAGTTCTTC. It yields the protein CASSMVADSYNEQFF.

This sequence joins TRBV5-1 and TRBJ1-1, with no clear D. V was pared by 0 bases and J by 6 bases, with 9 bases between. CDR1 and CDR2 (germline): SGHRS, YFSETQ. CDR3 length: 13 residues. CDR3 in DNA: TGCGCCAGCAGCTTGGGTCCGGACTCTGAAGCTTTCTTT. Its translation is CASSLGPDSEAFF.

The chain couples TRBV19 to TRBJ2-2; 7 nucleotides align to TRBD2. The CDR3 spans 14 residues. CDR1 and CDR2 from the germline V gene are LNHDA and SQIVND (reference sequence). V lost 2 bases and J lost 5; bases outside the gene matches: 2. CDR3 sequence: CASSIREGTGELFF. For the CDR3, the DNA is TGTGCCAGTAGTATAAGGGAGGGGACCGGGGAGCTGTTTTTT.

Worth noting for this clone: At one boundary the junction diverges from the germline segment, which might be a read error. The chain's CDR3 is CASSTQYTGELFF. DNA for the CDR3: TGTGCCAGTAGTACTCAATACACGGGGGAGCTGTTTTTT. The chain is built from TRBV19 and TRBJ2-2; no firm D call. The germline V gene encodes CDR1 LNHDA and CDR2 SQIVND (reference sequence). This CDR3 region has 13 residues.